This TCR beta chain was identified in a study of cytomegalovirus exposure and HLA in healthy donors. Germline V gives CDR1 SGHTA, CDR2 FQGNSA. This CDR3 has 15 amino acids. V shed 10 bases and J 3 bases; nucleotides not matched to a gene: 11. The donors gave bone marrow, and they were healthy. As concerns this clone: The antigen remains unidentified.

Study results and caveats: There were several of the most significant clusters that appeared linked to common viral pathogens in a later analysis. Altogether, 150 to 200 TCR beta chains were recorded as cytomegalovirus-associated. The classifier reportedly diagnosed cytomegalovirus status with high sensitivity and specificity.

Both 60 Vbeta primers and 13 Jbeta primers went into the PCR. TCRdb's copy holds only in-frame clones and misses some; the assay was immunoSEQ multiplex PCR. This sample has under 200,000 clones, with around 72% found just once. The sequence was obtained from a man aged 50 to 60 in good health and CMV-seronegative. This sequence joins TRBV7-2 and TRBJ2-3; 9 bases match TRBD2. Sequenced material: PBMCs. CDR3 sequence (DNA): TGTGCCACCCACGACCTCCTAGCGGGGACAGATACGCAGTATTTT. Encoded protein: CATHDLLAGTDTQYF. The variable domain in full, completed from reference TRBV7-2 and TRBJ2-3, reads GAGVSQSPSNKVTEKGKDVELRCDPISGHTALYWYRQSLGQGLEFLIYFQGNSAPDKSGLPSDRFSAERTGGSVSTLTIQRTQQEDSAVYLCATHDLLAGTDTQYFGPGTRLTVL.